This T cell receptor (beta chain) was obtained from a study of identifying expanded T cells in peripheral blood. Notes on the study in general: Roughly two-week clone count variance significantly increased as total template count grew. Over around two and four weeks, about 15 and 19 clones changed, versus around 1.2 between replicates.

Concerning this clone: The antigen is not known.

Collection occurred without any documented infections or immune events in donors. Clones were read by immunoSEQ multiplex PCR, and TCRdb kept only the in-frame ones, dropping some. The sample lists approximately 120,000 clones, 84% occurring once. Germline loops: CDR1 SGHTA, CDR2 FQGNSA. This CDR3 comprises 12 residues. V lost 5 bases and J 3 bases, leaving 7 bases between the germline ends. This TCR came from a person aged 18 to 75 in good health. The rearrangement uses TRBV7-2 and TRBJ1-2; D perhaps matches TRBD1 (5 bases). The sequenced sample consisted of blood. The CDR3 nucleotides read TGTGCCAGCAGCGACAGTCACTATGGCTACACCTTC. Its protein product is CASSDSHYGYTF.